Each of the 23 T cell receptor beta chains below was sequenced from the same sample in a study of cytomegalovirus exposure and HLA in healthy donors. The PCR made use of 60 Vbeta and 13 Jbeta primers. The method was immunoSEQ multiplex PCR; TCRdb's version includes in-frame clones alone and lacks a portion of them. The sample has tens of thousands of clones, roughly 80% seen once; the top ten hold approximately 1%. The sequenced sample was PBMCs. The receptors come from a male donor in good health and CMV-seronegative.

The chain carries TRBV6-5 and TRBJ2-7; TRBD2 matches at 9 bases. After removal of 5 bases from V and 7 bases from J, the junction contained 9 bases not matched to a gene. The germline V gene has CDR1 MNHEY and CDR2 SVGAGI. The CDR3 loop spans 14 amino acids. Here the CDR3 DNA reads TGTGCCAGCAGTACAGCGGGGGGTACGGGTGAGCAGTACTTC. Translation: CASSTAGGTGEQYF.

J is TRBJ2-1 and V is TRBV14; weak D call: TRBD1 (6 bases). The ends were cut back, 3 bases at V and 9 bases at J, with 12 bases in the middle. The CDR3 is 13 residues long. Germline V lookup: CDR1 SGHDN, CDR2 FVKESK. The CDR3 DNA reads as TGTGCCAGCAGCCAGGCCAGGGGAAGTGAGCAGTTCTTC. Translation: CASSQARGSEQFF. Looking up the rest from reference TRBV14 and TRBJ2-1 gives the full variable domain: EAGVTQFPSHSVIEKGQTVTLRCDPISGHDNLYWYRRVMGKEIKFLLHFVKESKQDESGMPNNRFLAERTGGTYSTLKVQPAELEDSGVYFCASSQARGSEQFFGPGTRLTVL.

The rearrangement links TRBV5-1 to TRBJ2-5; D is perhaps TRBD1 (5 bases). The J call may be mistaken, given a closer DNA end match to TRBJ2-7. CDR1 and CDR2 from the germline V gene are SGHRS and YFSETQ. This CDR3 has 13 residues. The CDR3 loop is CASSLDRNYEQYF. DNA for the CDR3: TGCGCCAGCAGCTTGGACAGGAACTACGAGCAGTACTTC.

The J gene is TRBJ2-3, the V gene TRBV5-1; TRBD2 agrees at 10 bases. In germline, CDR1 is SGHRS, CDR2 YFSETQ. The CDR3 sequence is 15 residues long. V lost 6 bases, J lost 5 bases, and 9 bases stayed unmatched. As DNA, the CDR3 is TGCGCCAGCACCCAGCTAGCGGGAGATTTAGATACGCAGTATTTT. Translating it yields CASTQLAGDLDTQYF.

The rearrangement uses TRBV5-1 and TRBJ2-3; 11 nucleotides agree with TRBD2. CDR3 size: 18 residues. The V gene's germline CDR1 is SGHRS and CDR2 YFSETQ. Germline trimming cut 1 base from V and 6 bases from J; bases unmatched to any gene: 13. CDR3 amino acids: CASSLKVVAGGPRDTQYF. The CDR3 region has the DNA TGCGCCAGCAGCTTGAAGGTTGTAGCGGGGGGGCCAAGGGATACGCAGTATTTT.

The chain recombines TRBV18 with TRBJ2-2; 7 bases fit TRBD1. Trimming took 3 bases from V and 0 from J; bases not matched to a gene: 7. Germline V lookup: CDR1 KGHSH, CDR2 LQKENI. This CDR3 comprises 17 residues. The CDR3 DNA sequence: TGTGCCAGCTCACCGCCAACAGGGGCCCCGAACACCGGGGAGCTGTTTTTT. Translation gives CASSPPTGAPNTGELFF.

The rearrangement links TRBV6-5 to TRBJ2-7, with 8 bases fitting TRBD1. After removal of 3 bases from V and 4 bases from J, the junction contained 5 bases not matched to a gene. This CDR3 has 14 amino acids. Germline V gives CDR1 MNHEY, CDR2 SVGAGI. The CDR3 coding sequence is TGTGCCAGCAGTTATTGGACAGGGAGTTACGAGCAGTACTTC. Translation: CASSYWTGSYEQYF.

The chain links TRBV10-3 to TRBJ1-6; D might be TRBD1 (6 bases). The CDR3 loop spans 15 amino acids. Germline V lookup: CDR1 ENHRY, CDR2 SYGVKD. Trimming removed 6 bases at V and 3 bases at J, with 12 bases between. CDR3 DNA: TGTGCCATCAGGATAGGACAGAACTATAATTCACCCCTCCACTTT. It translates to CAIRIGQNYNSPLHF.

V usage is TRBV7-6 and J usage is TRBJ2-6; D remains unclear. Germline V gene data show CDR1 as SGHVS and CDR2 as FNYEAQ. Trimming left V 2 bases short and J 4 bases short, with 18 bases between. This CDR3 comprises 18 residues. CDR3 in amino acids: CASSLTPDVAEGANVLTF. The DNA for the CDR3 is TGTGCCAGCAGCTTAACTCCCGATGTGGCGGAGGGGGCCAACGTCCTGACTTTC.

A remark on this clone: One end of the junction is discordant with germline, which a read error may explain. J is TRBJ2-1 and V is TRBV7-7, with 8 bases identical to TRBD1. Germline V gene sequence: CDR1 SSHAT, CDR2 FNYEAQ (reference sequence). This CDR3 has 13 residues. The CDR3 region has the DNA TGTGCTAGCAGCGACGGACAGGGTGATGAGCAGTTCTTC. It specifies CASSDGQGDEQFF. Supplemented by reference TRBV7-7 and TRBJ2-1, the full variable domain reads GAGVSQSPRYKVTKRGQDVTLRCDPISSHATLYWYQQALGQGPEFLTYFNYEAQPDKSGLPSDRFSAERPEGSISTLTIQRTEQRDSAMYRCASSDGQGDEQFFGPGTRLTVL.

This clone was counted a few times. The chain joins TRBV11-2 to TRBJ2-7; TRBD2 might be the D (5 bases). Trimming stripped 3 bases from V and 2 bases from J, with 23 bases between. This CDR3 comprises 18 residues. Germline assignment: CDR1 SGHAT and CDR2 FQNNGV. CDR3 amino acids: CASSFNTRITRIAYEQYF. CDR3 DNA sequence: TGTGCCAGCAGCTTTAATACGCGGATCACTAGAATTGCCTACGAGCAGTACTTC.

A note on this clone: Its ends do not fully match the called genes, so a read error is possible. The chain recombines TRBV7-9 with TRBJ2-7; no clear D. This CDR3 is built from 13 residues. CDR1 is SEHNR, CDR2 FQNEAQ, per germline (reference sequence). CDR3 coding DNA: TGTTCCAGCAGCTTGGTGACATCTTACGAGCAGTACTTC. Protein: CSSSLVTSYEQYF.

The V call is TRBV18, the J call TRBJ2-3; 8 bases are shared with TRBD1. CDR1 and CDR2 (germline): KGHSH, LQKENI. J gave up 12 bases and V 0 bases, and 5 bases lay outside the gene matches. The CDR3 has 13 residues. The CDR3 reads CASSPPLDRDQYF. CDR3 sequence (DNA): TGTGCCAGCTCACCACCGCTGGACAGGGATCAGTATTTT.

The chain is built from TRBV6-1 and TRBJ1-2; 11 bases fit TRBD1. V gave up 7 bases and J gave up 8 bases; unmatched junction bases: 9. Germline V gene lookup returns CDR1 MNHNS and CDR2 SASEGT. The CDR3 is made up of 14 amino acids. The CDR3 coding sequence is TGTGCCAGCAAGCCGGGACAGGGGGTTGACGGCTACACCTTC. It codes for CASKPGQGVDGYTF.

V usage is TRBV5-1 and J usage is TRBJ1-1; the match to TRBD1 covers 9 bases. Germline V gene lookup returns CDR1 SGHRS and CDR2 YFSETQ. This CDR3 has 14 amino acids. V was clipped by 4 bases and J by 5 bases; unmatched bases: 6. CDR3 sequence reads: CASSRTGVGTEAFF. The CDR3 DNA sequence: TGCGCCAGCAGCAGGACAGGGGTGGGGACTGAAGCTTTCTTT.

The chain combines TRBV27 with TRBJ1-2; maybe TRBD1 (6 bases). The CDR3 covers 15 residues. V lost 3 bases to trimming and J lost 3 bases, with 14 bases between them. Looked up from germline, CDR1 is MNHEY and CDR2 is SMNVEV (reference sequence). The CDR3 DNA reads TGTGCCAGCAGTTTGGACGGTGGACAGTACTATGGCTACACCTTC. The encoded protein is CASSLDGGQYYGYTF.

The rearrangement joins TRBV2 to TRBJ2-7; TRBD1 aligns across 7 bases. V was clipped by 4 bases and J by 2 bases; unmatched bases: 5. The CDR3 has 14 residues. Germline CDR1 SNHLY, CDR2 FYNNEI. The CDR3 loop is CASSGGGVTYEQYF. CDR3 DNA sequence: TGTGCCAGCAGTGGAGGGGGCGTCACCTACGAGCAGTACTTC.

The CDR3 protein is CASSLDFLGDTQYF. The DNA of the CDR3 is TGCGCCAGCAGCTTGGACTTTCTAGGAGATACGCAGTATTTT. This chain joins TRBV5-1 and TRBJ2-3; the D is unclear. The CDR3 has 14 residues. Germline CDR1 SGHRS, CDR2 YFSETQ. With 0 bases removed from V and 5 bases from J, the gap between germline ends came to 10 bases.

The rearrangement uses TRBV30 and TRBJ1-1; TRBD1 matches 7 bases. CDR1 is GTSNPN and CDR2 is SVGIG in the germline V gene (reference sequence). The CDR3 totals 14 residues. With 4 bases clipped from V and 1 base from J, the junction kept 6 bases outside the gene matches. CDR3 region: CAWNKNRGNTEAFF. The CDR3 coding sequence is TGTGCCTGGAATAAAAACAGGGGGAACACTGAAGCTTTCTTT.

This clone has a handful of counts. The V call is TRBV6-5, the J call TRBJ1-1, with a weak D call TRBD1 (6 bases). CDR1 is MNHEY, CDR2 SVGAGI, per germline. Trimming stripped 4 bases from V and 8 bases from J, with 8 bases between. The length of the CDR3 is 11 residues. The CDR3 protein is CASSLGTEAFF. CDR3 nucleotides: TGTGCCAGCAGTTTGGGGACAGAAGCTTTCTTT.

The chain uses TRBV2 and TRBJ1-4, with 8 bases fitting TRBD1. This CDR3 has 16 residues. CDR1 and CDR2 from the germline V gene are SNHLY and FYNNEI. V trimming: 3 bases; J trimming: 6 bases; junction bases outside the gene matches: 9. The CDR3 bases are TGTGCCAGCAGTGACCGAGACAGGGGTGACGATGAAAAACTGTTTTTT. It is translated as CASSDRDRGDDEKLFF.

The V call is TRBV5-1, the J call TRBJ2-3; 10 bases fit TRBD2. The CDR3 contains 15 residues. Unmatched junction bases numbered 7, after V lost 3 bases and J lost 6 bases. Germline lookup yields CDR1 SGHRS and CDR2 YFSETQ. The CDR3 is CASSSITGLADTQYF. The CDR3 DNA reads as TGCGCCAGCAGCTCGATCACGGGACTAGCGGATACGCAGTATTTT.

The chain uses TRBV6-6 and TRBJ2-2; 10 bases map to TRBD2. The V segment lost 6 bases and the J segment 6 bases; nucleotides outside the gene matches: 4. This CDR3 has 14 residues. Germline CDR1 MNHNY, CDR2 SVGAGI (reference sequence). As DNA, the CDR3 is TGTGCCAGCAGGGAGGGACTAGCGTCCGGGGAGCTGTTTTTT. Amino acids: CASREGLASGELFF.